The 32 T cell receptor beta chains below were found in one sample sequenced in a study of blood T cell repertoires in COVID-19. Assay used: immunoSEQ multiplex PCR; TCRdb lists only in-frame clones, some missing. The table shows about 270,000 clones, with about 89% occurring only once. The sequencing input was peripheral blood. The receptor set was obtained from a man aged 40-49 years with active or convalescent COVID-19.

The chain couples TRBV6-4 to TRBJ1-1; the D is unclear. This CDR3 contains 13 residues. Trimming left V 10 bases short and J 4 bases short, with 16 bases between. CDR1 is MRHNA and CDR2 is SNTAGT in the germline V gene. The CDR3 loop reads CATSLEVGTEAFF. The DNA of the CDR3 is TGTGCCACCTCCCTGGAGGTGGGCACTGAAGCTTTCTTT.

The chain carries TRBV5-1 and TRBJ1-6; 11 bases map to TRBD1. V shed 2 bases and J 0 bases; nucleotides not matched to a gene: 4. This CDR3 spans 18 amino acids. Germline loops: CDR1 SGHRS, CDR2 YFSETQ. The CDR3 loop reads CASSFRDRGNSYNSPLHF. The CDR3 nucleotides are TGCGCCAGCAGCTTCCGGGACAGGGGGAACTCCTATAATTCACCCCTCCACTTT.

The chain couples TRBV5-1 to TRBJ2-3; 15 nucleotides line up with TRBD2. Trimming at V came to 0 bases and at J to 2 bases, leaving 4 bases not matched to a gene. Per germline, CDR1 SGHRS and CDR2 YFSETQ. The CDR3 sequence is 18 residues long. The CDR3 nucleotides are TGCGCCAGCAGCTTGGGGGGACTAGCGGGAGGCACCACAGATACGCAGTATTTT. Translating gives CASSLGGLAGGTTDTQYF.

The rearrangement joins TRBV9 to TRBJ1-6; D remains unclear. CDR3 size: 13 residues. Germline V gene sequence: CDR1 SGDLS, CDR2 YYNGEE. V dropped 2 bases and J dropped 6 bases, with 6 bases sitting between them. The chain's CDR3 is CASSVSSNSPLHF. In nucleotides, the CDR3 is TGTGCCAGCAGCGTTTCGAGTAATTCACCCCTCCACTTT.

The rearrangement joins TRBV30 to TRBJ1-1; weak D call: TRBD1 (5 bases). V lost 1 base, J lost 0 bases, and 12 bases lay in between. This CDR3 contains 15 residues. Looked up from germline, CDR1 is GTSNPN and CDR2 is SVGIG (reference sequence). CDR3 loop: CAWSGKGGVNTEAFF. CDR3 bases: TGTGCCTGGAGTGGCAAGGGAGGGGTGAACACTGAAGCTTTCTTT.

The V and J genes are TRBV18 and TRBJ1-2; 12 nucleotides agree with TRBD1. Trimming cost V 1 base and J 3 bases; bases outside gene matches: 9. The length of the CDR3 is 18 residues. Germline assignment: CDR1 KGHSH and CDR2 LQKENI. CDR3: CASSPRNFGTGGYYGYTF. The CDR3, as DNA: TGTGCCAGCTCACCACGGAATTTCGGGACAGGGGGCTACTATGGCTACACCTTC. The variable domain in full, completed from reference TRBV18 and TRBJ1-2, reads NAGVMQNPRHLVRRRGQEARLRCSPMKGHSHVYWYRQLPEEGLKFMVYLQKENIIDESGMPKERFSAEFPKEGPSILRIQQVVRGDSAAYFCASSPRNFGTGGYYGYTFGSGTRLTVV.

The chain joins TRBV5-4 to TRBJ1-1, with D possibly matching TRBD1 (6 bases). The CDR3 is 16 residues long. Germline-derived CDR1 and CDR2 are SGHNT and YYREEE (reference sequence). With 0 bases removed from V and 4 bases from J, the gap between germline ends came to 16 bases. The CDR3 loop reads CASSLAGPTGITEAFF. CDR3 bases: TGTGCCAGCAGCTTGGCAGGTCCAACAGGGATCACTGAAGCTTTCTTT.

This chain uses TRBV7-3 with TRBJ2-4; a possible D gene is TRBD1 (7 bases). There are 14 residues in the CDR3. Germline V gives CDR1 SGHTA, CDR2 FQGTGA. Trimming pared 6 bases from V and 2 bases from J, leaving 11 bases between. The CDR3 protein is CASRSGGTKNIQYF. CDR3 in DNA: TGTGCCAGCAGATCAGGGGGGACCAAAAACATTCAGTACTTC.

This rearrangement joins TRBV3-1 (or the pseudogene TRBV3-2) to TRBJ1-1, with TRBD1 identical over 7 bases. With 1 base clipped from V and 1 base from J, the junction kept 3 bases outside the gene matches. Germline CDR1 LGHDT, CDR2 YNNKEL (reference sequence). The CDR3 loop spans 15 amino acids. In DNA form, the CDR3 reads TGTGCCAGCAGCCAAGCCGACAGGGCGAACACTGAAGCTTTCTTT. This codes for CASSQADRANTEAFF.

The genes are TRBV7-9 and TRBJ2-1; TRBD2 matches at 7 bases. V shed 6 bases, J shed 9 bases, and the junction held 17 bases outside the gene matches. Germline V lookup: CDR1 SEHNR, CDR2 FQNEAQ (reference sequence). The CDR3 has 16 residues. The CDR3 protein is CASRYLPLAARGEQFF. Written as DNA, the CDR3 is TGTGCCAGCAGATATCTGCCGCTAGCGGCAAGGGGTGAGCAGTTCTTC.

The chain joins TRBV5-1 to TRBJ2-2; tentatively, D is TRBD1 (5 bases). V shed 4 bases and J shed 0 bases, with 10 bases lying between them. CDR1 is SGHRS, CDR2 YFSETQ, per germline. This CDR3 is 15 amino acids long. As DNA, the CDR3 is TGCGCCAGCAGCCCGGACATCTCGAACACCGGGGAGCTGTTTTTT. Protein sequence: CASSPDISNTGELFF.

With respect to this clone: Different DNA sequences within this sample yield the same CDR3. J is TRBJ2-1 and V is TRBV7-9; 9 nucleotides align to TRBD1. The V segment lost 5 bases and the J segment 1 base; nucleotides outside the gene matches: 3. Germline-derived CDR1 and CDR2 are SEHNR and FQNEAQ (reference sequence). The CDR3 extends over 15 amino acids. In nucleotides, the CDR3 is TGTGCCAGCAGCCCCGGACAGGGGTCCTACAATGAGCAGTTCTTC. Protein sequence: CASSPGQGSYNEQFF.

A remark on this clone: The junction shows a germline mismatch at one end, possibly a read error. The chain links TRBV4-1 to TRBJ2-1; 8 bases agree with TRBD2. This CDR3 spans 15 amino acids. The germline CDR1 and CDR2 sequences are MGHRA and YSYEKL. CDR3 coding DNA: TGCGCCAGCAGTCAAGACGCGGGGGGCTTCTATGAGCAGTTCTTC. Encoded protein: CASSQDAGGFYEQFF.

This chain uses TRBV28 with TRBJ1-2, with 9 bases lining up with TRBD1. Germline loops: CDR1 MDHEN, CDR2 SYDVKM. The CDR3 consists of 16 residues. V gave up 7 bases and J gave up 4 bases; unmatched junction bases: 13. CDR3 protein: CASKVGGQGEVYGYTF. CDR3 DNA: TGTGCCAGCAAAGTTGGGGGACAGGGTGAAGTCTATGGCTACACCTTC.

The V gene is TRBV25-1, the J gene TRBJ2-3; D is unclear. There are 11 residues in the CDR3. V was trimmed by 5 bases and J by 6 bases, leaving 6 bases between them. Germline-derived CDR1 and CDR2 are MGHDK and SYGVNS. The CDR3 region is CASSSSDTQYF. DNA for the CDR3: TGTGCCAGCAGTTCGTCTGATACGCAGTATTTT.

The chain joins TRBV2 to TRBJ2-2; TRBD1 is a possible D gene (7 bases). Germline CDR1 and CDR2: SNHLY and FYNNEI. Trimming took 4 bases from V and 4 from J, leaving 13 bases between them. The CDR3 contains 15 residues. The CDR3 sequence is CASSVGQGGTGELFF. The CDR3 DNA follows: TGTGCCAGCAGTGTAGGGCAGGGGGGCACCGGGGAGCTGTTTTTT.

The chain has TRBV3-1 (or the pseudogene TRBV3-2) and TRBJ1-2; 7 nucleotides agree with TRBD1. This CDR3 comprises 12 residues. V trimming: 8 bases; J trimming: 3 bases; junction bases outside the gene matches: 3. The germline gives CDR1 LGHDT, CDR2 YNNKEL (reference sequence). The CDR3 sequence is CASAGTDYGYTF. The DNA of the CDR3 is TGTGCCAGCGCTGGGACAGACTATGGCTACACCTTC.

The chain uses TRBV27 and TRBJ1-1, with 7 bases fitting TRBD1. Germline trimming cut 1 base from V and 0 bases from J; bases unmatched to any gene: 5. This CDR3 has 16 amino acids. From germline, CDR1 is MNHEY and CDR2 SMNVEV (reference sequence). Here the CDR3 DNA reads TGTGCCAGCAGTTTATTGAACAGGGGCATGAACACTGAAGCTTTCTTT. This codes for CASSLLNRGMNTEAFF.

V is TRBV30 and J is TRBJ1-1, with D tentatively TRBD1 (5 bases). This CDR3 is 11 amino acids long. V shed 4 bases and J shed 5 bases, with 8 bases lying between them. Germline CDR1 is GTSNPN and CDR2 is SVGIG (reference sequence). The CDR3 DNA reads TGTGCCTGGATAAGGGGTACTGAAGCTTTCTTT. Translating it yields CAWIRGTEAFF.

This clone was counted between two and nine times. The chain recombines TRBV5-1 with TRBJ2-2, with 9 bases fitting TRBD1. Germline lookup yields CDR1 SGHRS and CDR2 YFSETQ. The ends lost 4 bases at V and 3 bases at J; junction bases unmatched: 4. This CDR3 is built from 15 residues. The CDR3 sequence is CASSRTGVDTGELFF. The CDR3 DNA reads TGCGCCAGCAGCCGGACAGGGGTGGACACCGGGGAGCTGTTTTTT.

This clone was seen just once. The genes are TRBV14 and TRBJ1-4; tentatively, D is TRBD1 (5 bases). V was shortened by 1 base and J by 8 bases, with 5 bases between the two germline ends. The CDR3 loop spans 12 amino acids. The germline CDR1 and CDR2 sequences are SGHDN and FVKESK. The CDR3 nucleotides are TGTGCCAGCAGCCAAGGGGGCGAAAAACTGTTTTTT. It yields the protein CASSQGGEKLFF. Full variable domain (missing parts from reference TRBV14 and TRBJ1-4): EAGVTQFPSHSVIEKGQTVTLRCDPISGHDNLYWYRRVMGKEIKFLLHFVKESKQDESGMPNNRFLAERTGGTYSTLKVQPAELEDSGVYFCASSQGGEKLFFGSGTQLSVL.

This clone has more than one count but fewer than ten. The rearrangement joins TRBV2 to TRBJ1-6, with 10 positions matching TRBD1. The junction had 3 bases not matched to a gene; V was cut back by 6 bases and J by 10 bases. Looked up from germline, CDR1 is SNHLY and CDR2 is FYNNEI. This CDR3 contains 13 residues. DNA of the CDR3: TGTGCCAGCAGAAGGGACAGGGGATCACCCCTCCACTTT. Its protein is CASRRDRGSPLHF.

The CDR3 nucleotides read TGCGCCAGCGCCGAACAGGGGGCCGATGAAGCTTTCTTT. This codes for CASAEQGADEAFF. The rearrangement joins TRBV5-1 to TRBJ1-1; 9 positions match TRBD1. Germline assignment: CDR1 SGHRS and CDR2 YFSETQ. V trimming: 7 bases; J trimming: 7 bases; junction bases outside the gene matches: 8. This CDR3 has 13 amino acids.

The chain carries TRBV24-1 and TRBJ2-2; the match to TRBD2 covers 9 bases. The junction had 4 bases not matched to a gene; V was cut back by 9 bases and J by 6 bases. Germline V gives CDR1 KGHDR, CDR2 SFDVKD. The CDR3 totals 13 residues. The CDR3 DNA reads TGTGCCACCGCTAGGACTAGCGCCGGGGAGCTGTTTTTT. Translation gives CATARTSAGELFF.

This clone has a single count. The genes are TRBV14 and TRBJ2-1, with D possibly being TRBD1 (6 bases). Germline-derived CDR1 and CDR2 are SGHDN and FVKESK. This CDR3 contains 13 residues. V lost 0 bases and J lost 11, with 11 bases in between. For the CDR3, the DNA is TGTGCCAGCAGCCAAGATTTGCAGGGGCAGCAGTTCTTC. Protein sequence: CASSQDLQGQQFF.

The V and J genes are TRBV6-7 and TRBJ1-4; maybe TRBD1 (6 bases). TRBV6-7 is recorded as an ORF, its role being uncertain. Deletions cut 6 bases from V and 8 bases from J, with 16 bases between. The CDR3 sequence is 14 residues long. The DNA of the CDR3 is TGTGCCAGCAGCTCCAGACAGGCCCGGGAAAAACTGTTTTTT. Translated, it gives CASSSRQAREKLFF.

The chain combines TRBV5-5 with TRBJ2-1, with D perhaps TRBD2 (5 bases). CDR1 SGHKS and CDR2 YYEKEE come from the germline V gene (reference sequence). V dropped 6 bases and J dropped 0 bases, with 13 bases sitting between them. CDR3 length equals 15 residues. The CDR3 DNA reads TGTGCCAGCACCACCCTAGCCCGCTCCTACAATGAGCAGTTCTTC. Translation gives CASTTLARSYNEQFF.

As concerns this clone: At one end the junction does not follow the germline gene, possibly because of a read error. This chain joins TRBV7-9 and TRBJ1-1, with a tentative D call TRBD1 (6 bases). The CDR3 is 14 amino acids. Germline V gene sequence: CDR1 SEHNR, CDR2 FQNEAQ (reference sequence). The CDR3 DNA reads TGTGCCAGCAGCCCCCTGACAGGTCGGCCTGAGGCTTTCTTT. Translation gives CASSPLTGRPEAFF.

This chain uses TRBV11-3 with TRBJ2-2; possibly TRBD1 for D (7 bases). The length of the CDR3 is 14 residues. Trimming pared 0 bases from V and 6 bases from J, leaving 8 bases between. Looked up from germline, CDR1 is SGHNT and CDR2 is YENEEA. CDR3 region: CASSLDRGAGELFF. CDR3 DNA: TGTGCCAGCAGCTTAGACAGGGGGGCCGGGGAGCTGTTTTTT. The whole variable domain, filled in from reference TRBV11-3 and TRBJ2-2, reads EAGVVQSPRYKIIEKKQPVAFWCNPISGHNTLYWYLQNLGQGPELLIRYENEEAVDDSQLPKDRFSAERLKGVDSTLKIQPAELGDSAVYLCASSLDRGAGELFFGEGSRLTVL.

The J gene is TRBJ2-5, the V gene TRBV27, with 9 bases lining up with TRBD1. The germline V gene encodes CDR1 MNHEY and CDR2 SMNVEV (reference sequence). V lost 4 bases to trimming and J lost 5 bases; unmatched junction nucleotides: 8. The CDR3 is 15 amino acids. The CDR3 nucleotides read TGTGCCAGCAGTTCCCCCACAGGGGGCTTGGAGACCCAGTACTTC. Its translation is CASSSPTGGLETQYF.

The chain employs TRBV7-6 and TRBJ2-3; the match to TRBD1 covers 10 bases. After removal of 6 bases from V and 3 bases from J, the junction contained 9 bases not matched to a gene. The V gene's germline CDR1 is SGHVS and CDR2 FNYEAQ. This CDR3 contains 16 residues. The CDR3 region has the DNA TGTGCCAGCAGTATGATGGGACAGGGGACTACAGATACGCAGTATTTT. Encoded protein: CASSMMGQGTTDTQYF.

The chain joins TRBV7-6 to TRBJ2-3, with 14 positions matching TRBD2. Trimming removed 5 bases from V and 9 bases from J; junction bases left unmatched: 16. The CDR3 extends over 18 amino acids. Germline-derived CDR1 and CDR2 are SGHVS and FNYEAQ. The CDR3 region has the DNA TGTGCCAGCAGCCCCATAGGGGGACTAGCGGGGGACAGGGGGACGCAGTATTTT. Translation gives CASSPIGGLAGDRGTQYF.